The 3 T cell receptor beta chains below come from one sample, sequenced in a study of T-cell memory formation after mild COVID-19. TCRdb reprocessed the 5' RACE reads via MiXCR and lists one record per CDR3 protein. The data contain around 130,000 distinct CDR3 sequences, approximately 15% of them seen just once; the ten biggest clones take up approximately 4.7%. The sequencing input was PBMCs or a T cell subset sorted from them (not recorded which). The receptors were gathered from a man between 18 and 35 years old who had mild COVID-19 (a few samples of this study predate the infection). Cell type and time point are not known.

This clonotype was observed a few times. The DNA of the CDR3 is TGTGCCAGCAGCCGACAGTGGGGACAGCCTTACAATGAGCAGTTCTTC. Protein product: CASSRQWGQPYNEQFF. This chain uses TRBV7-2 with TRBJ2-1; 7 bases agree with TRBD1. Trimming removed 5 bases from V and 4 bases from J; junction bases left unmatched: 11. CDR1 is SGHTA, CDR2 FQGNSA, per germline. This CDR3 is built from 16 residues.

This clonotype turned up a few times. J is TRBJ1-1 and V is TRBV7-2; D uncertain. Germline CDR1 SGHTA, CDR2 FQGNSA. The CDR3 spans 17 residues. V lost 3 bases and J lost 4, with 21 bases in between. CDR3 protein: CASSLPGRGVRTTEAFF. The CDR3 DNA reads TGTGCCAGCAGCTTGCCGGGTAGAGGAGTGAGGACCACTGAAGCTTTCTTT.

V gene TRBV7-2 combines with J gene TRBJ2-7; perhaps TRBD1 as D (6 bases). V was clipped by 1 base and J by 3 bases, with 13 bases between them. Germline loops: CDR1 SGHTA, CDR2 FQGNSA. The CDR3 sequence is 15 residues long. CDR3 region: CASSLGGLGGYEQYV. Here the CDR3 DNA reads TGTGCCAGCAGCTTAGGAGGGTTAGGGGGCTACGAGCAGTACGTC.